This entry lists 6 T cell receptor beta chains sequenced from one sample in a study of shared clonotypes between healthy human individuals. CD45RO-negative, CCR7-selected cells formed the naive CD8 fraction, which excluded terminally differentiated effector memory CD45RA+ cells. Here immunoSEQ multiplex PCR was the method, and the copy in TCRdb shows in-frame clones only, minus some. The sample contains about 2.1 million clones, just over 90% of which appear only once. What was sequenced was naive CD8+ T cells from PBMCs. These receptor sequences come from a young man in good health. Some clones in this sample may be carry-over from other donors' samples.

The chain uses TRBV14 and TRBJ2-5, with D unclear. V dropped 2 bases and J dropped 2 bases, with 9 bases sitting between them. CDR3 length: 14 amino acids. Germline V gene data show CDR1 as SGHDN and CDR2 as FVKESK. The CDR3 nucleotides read TGTGCCAGCAGCCAACTCCCTCGACAAGAGACCCAGTACTTC. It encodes CASSQLPRQETQYF.

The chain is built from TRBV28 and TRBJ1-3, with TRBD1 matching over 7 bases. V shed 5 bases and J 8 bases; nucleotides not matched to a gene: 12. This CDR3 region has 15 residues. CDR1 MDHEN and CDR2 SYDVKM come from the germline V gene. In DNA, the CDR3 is TGTGCCAGCAGTCTCAGACAGGGAGAGGTGGACACCATATATTTT. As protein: CASSLRQGEVDTIYF.

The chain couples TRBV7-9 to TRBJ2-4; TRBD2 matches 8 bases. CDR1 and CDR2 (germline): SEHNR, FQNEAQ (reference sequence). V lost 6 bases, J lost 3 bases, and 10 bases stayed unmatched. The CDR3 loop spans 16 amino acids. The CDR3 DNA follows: TGTGCCAGCAGTCCCCGGGAGGGGAAGGTCAAAAACATTCAGTACTTC. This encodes CASSPREGKVKNIQYF.

The CDR3 sequence: CATSRRAGTETDTQYF. The CDR3 region has the DNA TGTGCCACCAGTCGACGGGCCGGGACAGAAACAGATACGCAGTATTTT. The gene calls are TRBV15 and TRBJ2-3; 7 bases line up with TRBD1. After removal of 6 bases from V and 3 bases from J, the junction contained 12 bases not matched to a gene. The CDR3 is 16 residues long. CDR1 LNHNV and CDR2 YYDKDF come from the germline V gene (reference sequence).

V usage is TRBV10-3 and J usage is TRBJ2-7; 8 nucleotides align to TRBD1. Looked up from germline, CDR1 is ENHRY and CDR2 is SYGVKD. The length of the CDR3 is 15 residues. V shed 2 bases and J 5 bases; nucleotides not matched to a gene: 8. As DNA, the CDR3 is TGTGCCATCAGTGAGAGGGGGCAGGGGGCCGACGAGCAGTACTTC. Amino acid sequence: CAISERGQGADEQYF.

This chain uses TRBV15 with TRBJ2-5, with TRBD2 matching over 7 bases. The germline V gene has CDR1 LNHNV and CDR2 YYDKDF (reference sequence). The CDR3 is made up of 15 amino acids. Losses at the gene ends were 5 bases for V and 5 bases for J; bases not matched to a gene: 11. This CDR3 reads CATSPSRGVGETQYF. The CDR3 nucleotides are TGTGCCACCAGCCCCAGCCGGGGGGTCGGCGAGACCCAGTACTTC.